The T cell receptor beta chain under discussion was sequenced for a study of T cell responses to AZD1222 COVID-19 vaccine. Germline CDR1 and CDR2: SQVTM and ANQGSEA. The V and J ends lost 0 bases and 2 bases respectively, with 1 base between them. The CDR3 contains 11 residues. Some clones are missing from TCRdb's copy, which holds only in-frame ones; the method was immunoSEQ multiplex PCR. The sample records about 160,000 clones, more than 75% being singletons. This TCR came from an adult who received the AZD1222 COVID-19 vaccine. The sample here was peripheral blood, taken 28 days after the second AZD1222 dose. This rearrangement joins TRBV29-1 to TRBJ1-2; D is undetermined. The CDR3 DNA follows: TGCAGCGTTGAAGAAAACTATGGCTACACCTTC. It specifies CSVEENYGYTF.